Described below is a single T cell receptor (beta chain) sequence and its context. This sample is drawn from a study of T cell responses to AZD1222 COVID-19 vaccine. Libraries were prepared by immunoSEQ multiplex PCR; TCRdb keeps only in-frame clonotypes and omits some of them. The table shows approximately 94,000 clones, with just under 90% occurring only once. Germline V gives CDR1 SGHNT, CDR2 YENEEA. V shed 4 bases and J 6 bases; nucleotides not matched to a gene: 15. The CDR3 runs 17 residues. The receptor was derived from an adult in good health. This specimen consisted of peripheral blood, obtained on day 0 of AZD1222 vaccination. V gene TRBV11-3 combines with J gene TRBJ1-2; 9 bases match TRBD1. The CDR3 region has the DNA TGTGCCAGCAGCTCGGGGCGGGGGGACAGGGTATTTAATGGCTACACCTTC. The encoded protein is CASSSGRGDRVFNGYTF.